The present TCR beta chain was sequenced within a study of beta chain features in type 1 diabetes. Findings and caveats of the study: TCRB CDR3s from Type 1 diabetes patients were moderately but significantly shorter in all four CD4+ subsets.

Sequencing targeted expressed TCRB transcripts, as all isolated RNA had been reverse transcribed. Produced via immunoSEQ multiplex PCR; TCRdb's table is partial and in-frame only. The table records 250,000 to 300,000 clones, around 24% of them present only once. The CDR3 sequence is 15 residues long. The germline V gene encodes CDR1 SGDLS and CDR2 YYNGEE. V dropped 0 bases and J dropped 3 bases, with 7 bases sitting between them. This clone was detected a few times. Its antigen is undetermined. The V and J genes are TRBV9 and TRBJ2-6; no firm D call. Sequencing input: naive CD4+ T cells from blood. The sequence was collected from a woman aged 30 to 39 with type 1 diabetes. The CDR3 DNA follows: TGTGCCAGCAGCGTAGGTCACAGTGGGGCCAACGTCCTGACTTTC. It codes for CASSVGHSGANVLTF. The full variable domain, rest sourced from reference TRBV9 and TRBJ2-6, is DSGVTQTPKHLITATGQRVTLRCSPRSGDLSVYWYQQSLDQGLQFLIQYYNGEERAKGNILERFSAQQFPDLHSELNLSSLELGDSALYFCASSVGHSGANVLTFGAGSRLTVL.